Listed here are 10 T cell receptor beta chains from one sample, sequenced in a study of control samples from healthy donors and cancer patients. Profiled with immunoSEQ multiplex PCR; TCRdb holds only in-frame clones, not every one. Among about 130,000 clones listed, 90% were seen once. The sequencing input was blood. The source is a man aged 35 to 55 in good health.

The chain couples TRBV6-6 to TRBJ1-1; tentatively, D is TRBD1 (5 bases). The CDR3 consists of 13 residues. V was cut by 7 bases and J by 5 bases, with 14 bases left in between. Germline loops: CDR1 MNHNY, CDR2 SVGAGI (reference sequence). The CDR3 protein is CASTKEGYTEAFF. The CDR3 DNA follows: TGTGCCAGCACCAAGGAGGGGTATACTGAAGCTTTCTTT.

This clone was counted a single time. The rearrangement uses TRBV5-1 and TRBJ2-7, with TRBD1 identical over 9 bases. The germline V gene encodes CDR1 SGHRS and CDR2 YFSETQ. CDR3 length equals 16 residues. V was clipped by 4 bases and J by 0 bases; unmatched bases: 8. The CDR3: CASSPAGTGISYEQYF. As DNA, the CDR3 is TGCGCCAGCAGCCCCGCCGGGACAGGGATCTCCTACGAGCAGTACTTC.

The chain uses TRBV15 and TRBJ1-4; the D is unclear. Trimming left V 6 bases short and J 8 bases short, with 7 bases between. The CDR3 sequence is 11 residues long. In germline, CDR1 is LNHNV, CDR2 YYDKDF (reference sequence). The CDR3 DNA reads TGTGCCACCAGGAGCCTGGAAAAACTGTTTTTT. Protein sequence: CATRSLEKLFF.

The rearrangement uses TRBV10-1 and TRBJ2-7; 7 nucleotides agree with TRBD2. CDR1 is WNHNN and CDR2 is SYGVQD in the germline V gene (reference sequence). The V and J ends lost 0 bases and 3 bases, in that order; junction bases with no gene match: 14. This CDR3 has 18 amino acids. The CDR3 reads CASSESPWGSGADYEQYF. CDR3 sequence (DNA): TGCGCCAGCAGTGAGTCTCCGTGGGGGAGCGGGGCAGACTACGAGCAGTACTTC.

The chain links TRBV2 to TRBJ2-3; D call uncertain. Germline V CDR1 and CDR2: SNHLY, FYNNEI. The CDR3 runs to 16 residues. Trimming took 1 base from V and 0 from J, leaving 11 bases between them. The CDR3: CASSEDRPLSTDTQYF. The CDR3 nucleotides are TGTGCCAGCAGTGAAGATAGGCCCTTGAGCACAGATACGCAGTATTTT.

The V gene is TRBV6-6, the J gene TRBJ2-7, with D unresolved. There are 13 residues in the CDR3. The V and J ends lost 6 bases and 1 base respectively, with 10 bases between them. CDR1 is MNHNY, CDR2 SVGAGI, per germline (reference sequence). The CDR3 region is CASRDSRSYEQYF. The DNA of the CDR3 is TGTGCCAGCAGAGATAGTCGTTCCTACGAGCAGTACTTC.

V gene TRBV27 combines with J gene TRBJ1-3; no reliable D call. Germline V gene lookup returns CDR1 MNHEY and CDR2 SMNVEV (reference sequence). The V end lost 0 bases, the J end lost 0 bases, and 6 bases lay between the germline ends. The CDR3 has 15 residues. The CDR3 DNA reads TGTGCCAGCAGTTTATCGGGCAACTCTGGAAACACCATATATTTT. Translated, it gives CASSLSGNSGNTIYF.

The V gene is TRBV5-4, the J gene TRBJ2-3; D not resolved. Germline-derived CDR1 and CDR2 are SGHNT and YYREEE (reference sequence). Trimming pared 1 base from V and 0 bases from J, leaving 6 bases between. The length of the CDR3 is 14 residues. The CDR3: CASSLTRSTDTQYF. The CDR3 bases are TGTGCCAGCAGCTTGACCCGGAGCACAGATACGCAGTATTTT.

The chain combines TRBV7-6 with TRBJ2-3, with TRBD2 identical over 14 bases. Trimming removed 3 bases from V and 1 base from J; junction bases left unmatched: 0. Per the germline V gene, CDR1 is SGHVS and CDR2 is FNYEAQ. The CDR3 runs to 16 residues. As DNA, the CDR3 is TGTGCCAGCAGCTTGGGACTAGCGGGGGGCACAGATACGCAGTATTTT. Encoded protein: CASSLGLAGGTDTQYF.

The chain uses TRBV5-1 and TRBJ1-2; D perhaps matches TRBD1 (6 bases). Germline CDR1 reads SGHRS; CDR2 reads YFSETQ. The CDR3 runs to 13 residues. V was cut by 3 bases and J by 5 bases, with 11 bases left in between. The CDR3 protein is CASSSGQQYGYTF. The CDR3 DNA reads as TGCGCCAGCAGCTCGGGACAACAATATGGCTACACCTTC.